The entry that follows covers one T cell receptor (beta chain) sequence. What it binds is unknown. The repertoire was sequenced with immunoSEQ multiplex PCR; TCRdb's copy has only in-frame clones and lacks some. The table records about 73,000 clones, roughly 89% of them present only once. This record belongs to a study of T cell responses to AZD1222 COVID-19 vaccine. Unmatched junction bases numbered 3, after V lost 6 bases and J lost 2 bases. The CDR3 has 14 residues. Per the germline V gene, CDR1 is SNHLY and CDR2 is FYNNEI. General study points: Nearly half of the spike-specific TCRs reportedly recognize variant regions that carry no mutations. Once two AZD1222 doses were given, Spike-specific TCR breadth and depth went up.

The rearrangement links TRBV2 to TRBJ2-2, with TRBD1 identical over 7 bases. Source: peripheral blood, taken 28 days after the second AZD1222 dose. This clonotype was obtained from an adult who received the AZD1222 COVID-19 vaccine. The CDR3 here is CASSRQGNTGELFF. CDR3 bases: TGTGCCAGCAGCAGACAGGGAAACACCGGGGAGCTGTTTTTT.